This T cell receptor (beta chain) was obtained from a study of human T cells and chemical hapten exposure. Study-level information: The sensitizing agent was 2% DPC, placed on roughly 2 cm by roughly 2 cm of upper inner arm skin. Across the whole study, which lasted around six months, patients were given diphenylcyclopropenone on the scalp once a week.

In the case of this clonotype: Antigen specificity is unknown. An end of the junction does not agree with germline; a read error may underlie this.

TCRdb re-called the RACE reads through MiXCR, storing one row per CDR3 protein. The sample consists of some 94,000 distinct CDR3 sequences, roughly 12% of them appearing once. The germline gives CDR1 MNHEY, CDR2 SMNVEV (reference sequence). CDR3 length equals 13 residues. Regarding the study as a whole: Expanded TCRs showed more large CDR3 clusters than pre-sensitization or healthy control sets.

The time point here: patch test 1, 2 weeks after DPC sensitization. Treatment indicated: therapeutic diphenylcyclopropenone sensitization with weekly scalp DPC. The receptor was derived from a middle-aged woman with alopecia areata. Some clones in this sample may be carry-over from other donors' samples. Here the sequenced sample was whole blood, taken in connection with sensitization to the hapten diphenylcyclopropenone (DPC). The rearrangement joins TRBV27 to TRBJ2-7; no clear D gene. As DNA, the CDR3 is TGTGCCAGCAGTCCCGTACTAAGCTACGGGCAGTACTTC. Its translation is CASSPVLSYGQYF.